This TCR beta chain appears in the sequencing data of a study of T cells in Graves' hyperthyroidism and ophthalmopathy. V was cut by 6 bases and J by 7 bases, with 15 bases left in between. Looked up from germline, CDR1 is ENHRY and CDR2 is SYGVKD. This CDR3 comprises 13 residues. Amplified regions were TCR beta CDR3 sequences from RNA transcripts. An initial round of RT-PCR targeting the TCR CDR3 relied on the HTBI primer set. TCRdb processed the multiplex PCR reads anew with MiXCR; each CDR3 protein has one entry. The profile shows about 840,000 distinct CDR3 sequences, roughly 37% of them singletons. Study-wide results and limits: Ophthalmopathy stood apart from stable hyperthyroidism in a 13 V-J model.

Remarks on this clonotype: Its antigen remains unknown.

In making diagnoses, clinical symptoms, serum thyroxine and TRAb, thyroid ultrasound and orbital computed tomography were all used. Isolation of PBMCs was performed on about 10 ml fresh peripheral blood. The sample was blood. This receptor was taken from a man younger than 35 with Graves' hyperthyroidism. The gene calls are TRBV10-3 and TRBJ1-2; D gene uncertain. CDR3 sequence reads: CAISAAGSSGYTF. CDR3 nucleotides: TGTGCCATCAGCGCGGCGGGTAGCAGTGGCTACACCTTC.